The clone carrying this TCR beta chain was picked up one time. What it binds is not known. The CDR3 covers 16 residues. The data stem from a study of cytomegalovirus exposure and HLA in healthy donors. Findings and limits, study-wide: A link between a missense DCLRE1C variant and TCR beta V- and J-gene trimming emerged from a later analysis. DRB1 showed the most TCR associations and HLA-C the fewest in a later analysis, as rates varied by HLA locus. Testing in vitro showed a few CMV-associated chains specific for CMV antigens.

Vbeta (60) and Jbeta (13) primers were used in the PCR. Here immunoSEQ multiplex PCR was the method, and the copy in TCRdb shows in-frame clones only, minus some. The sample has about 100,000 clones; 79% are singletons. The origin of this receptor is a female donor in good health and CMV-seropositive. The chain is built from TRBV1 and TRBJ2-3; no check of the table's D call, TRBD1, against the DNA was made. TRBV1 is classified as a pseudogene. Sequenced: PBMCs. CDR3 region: CTSSQPGQGVKDTQYF. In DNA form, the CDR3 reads TGCACCAGCAGCCAACCGGGACAGGGGGTCAAAGATACGCAGTATTTT.